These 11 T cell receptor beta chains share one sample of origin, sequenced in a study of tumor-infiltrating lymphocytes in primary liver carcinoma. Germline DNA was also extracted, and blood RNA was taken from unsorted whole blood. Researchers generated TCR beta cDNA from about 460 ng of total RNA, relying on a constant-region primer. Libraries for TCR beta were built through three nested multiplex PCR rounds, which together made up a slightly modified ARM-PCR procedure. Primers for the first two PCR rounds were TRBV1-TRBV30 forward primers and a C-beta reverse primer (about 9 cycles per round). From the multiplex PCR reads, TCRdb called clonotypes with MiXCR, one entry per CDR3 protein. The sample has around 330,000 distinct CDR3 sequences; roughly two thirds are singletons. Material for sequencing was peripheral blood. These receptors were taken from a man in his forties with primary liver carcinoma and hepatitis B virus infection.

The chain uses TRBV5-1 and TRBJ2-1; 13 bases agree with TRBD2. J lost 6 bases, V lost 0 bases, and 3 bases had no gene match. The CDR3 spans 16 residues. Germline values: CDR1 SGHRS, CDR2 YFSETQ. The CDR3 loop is CASSLGGLAGLNEQFF. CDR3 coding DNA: TGCGCCAGCAGCTTGGGGGGACTAGCGGGGCTCAATGAGCAGTTCTTC.

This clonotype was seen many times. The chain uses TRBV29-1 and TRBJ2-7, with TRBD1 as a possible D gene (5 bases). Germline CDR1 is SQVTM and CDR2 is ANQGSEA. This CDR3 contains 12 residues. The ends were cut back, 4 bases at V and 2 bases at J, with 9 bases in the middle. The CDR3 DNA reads TGCAGCGTTGTGGGGCAGACCTACGAGCAGTACTTC. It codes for CSVVGQTYEQYF.

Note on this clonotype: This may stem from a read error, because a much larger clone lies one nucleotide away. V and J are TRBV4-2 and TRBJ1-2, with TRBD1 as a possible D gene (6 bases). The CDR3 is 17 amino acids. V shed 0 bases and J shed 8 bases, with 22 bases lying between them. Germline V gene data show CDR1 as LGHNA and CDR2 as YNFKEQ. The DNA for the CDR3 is TGTGCCAGCAGCCAAGATCAGCAGGGGCTCAATTTTGGAGGCTACACCTTC. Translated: CASSQDQQGLNFGGYTF.

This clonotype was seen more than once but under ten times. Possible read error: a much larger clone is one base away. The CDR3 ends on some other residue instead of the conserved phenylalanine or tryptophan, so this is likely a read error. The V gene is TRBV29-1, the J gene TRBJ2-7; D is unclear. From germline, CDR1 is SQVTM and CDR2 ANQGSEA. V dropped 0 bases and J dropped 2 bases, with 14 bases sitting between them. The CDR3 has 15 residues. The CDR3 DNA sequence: TGCAGCGTTGAAGAAGAAGACAAGACACCCTACGAGCAGTACTAC. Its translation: CSVEEEDKTPYEQYY.

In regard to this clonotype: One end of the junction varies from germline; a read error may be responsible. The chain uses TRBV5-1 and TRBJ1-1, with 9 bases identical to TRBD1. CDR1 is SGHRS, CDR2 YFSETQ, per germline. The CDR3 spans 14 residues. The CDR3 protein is CASSLGQGGTEAFF. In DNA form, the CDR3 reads TGTGCCAGCAGCTTGGGACAGGGTGGCACTGAAGCTTTCTTT.

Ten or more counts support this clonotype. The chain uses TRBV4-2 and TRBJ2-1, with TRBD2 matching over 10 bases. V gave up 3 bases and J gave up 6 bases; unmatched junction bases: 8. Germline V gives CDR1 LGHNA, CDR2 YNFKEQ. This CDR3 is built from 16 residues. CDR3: CASSQETGTSVNEQFF. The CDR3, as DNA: TGTGCCAGCAGCCAGGAAACCGGGACTAGCGTCAATGAGCAGTTCTTC.

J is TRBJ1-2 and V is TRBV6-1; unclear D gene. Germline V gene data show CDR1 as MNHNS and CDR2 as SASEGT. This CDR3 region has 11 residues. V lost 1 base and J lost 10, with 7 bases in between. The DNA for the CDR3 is TGTGCCAGCAGTGAAGTGTTTTTCTACACCTTC. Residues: CASSEVFFYTF.

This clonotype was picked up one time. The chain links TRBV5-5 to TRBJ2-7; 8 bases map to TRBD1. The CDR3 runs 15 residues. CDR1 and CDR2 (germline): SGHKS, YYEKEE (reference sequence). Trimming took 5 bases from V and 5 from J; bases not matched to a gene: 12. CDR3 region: CASRLRRDRYNEQYF. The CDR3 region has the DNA TGTGCCAGCAGGTTGCGCCGGGACAGGTACAACGAGCAGTACTTC.

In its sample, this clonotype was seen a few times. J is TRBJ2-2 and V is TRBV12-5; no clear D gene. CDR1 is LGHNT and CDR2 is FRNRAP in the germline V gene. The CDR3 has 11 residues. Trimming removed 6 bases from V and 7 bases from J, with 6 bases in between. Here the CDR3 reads CASGRNGELFF. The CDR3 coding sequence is TGTGCTAGTGGCCGTAACGGGGAGCTGTTTTTT.

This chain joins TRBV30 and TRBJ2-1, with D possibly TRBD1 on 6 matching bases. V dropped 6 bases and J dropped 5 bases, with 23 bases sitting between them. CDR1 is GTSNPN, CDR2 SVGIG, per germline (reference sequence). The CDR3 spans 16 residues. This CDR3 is CACSYRTARNHNEQFF. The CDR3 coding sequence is TGTGCCTGCAGTTACCGGACAGCCAGGAACCACAATGAGCAGTTCTTC.

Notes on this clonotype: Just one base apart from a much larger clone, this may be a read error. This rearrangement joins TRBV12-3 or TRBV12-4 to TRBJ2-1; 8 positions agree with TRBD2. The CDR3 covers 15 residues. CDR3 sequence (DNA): TGTGCCAGCAGTTCAGCGGGAGTCTCCTACAATGAGCCGTTCTTC. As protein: CASSSAGVSYNEPFF.